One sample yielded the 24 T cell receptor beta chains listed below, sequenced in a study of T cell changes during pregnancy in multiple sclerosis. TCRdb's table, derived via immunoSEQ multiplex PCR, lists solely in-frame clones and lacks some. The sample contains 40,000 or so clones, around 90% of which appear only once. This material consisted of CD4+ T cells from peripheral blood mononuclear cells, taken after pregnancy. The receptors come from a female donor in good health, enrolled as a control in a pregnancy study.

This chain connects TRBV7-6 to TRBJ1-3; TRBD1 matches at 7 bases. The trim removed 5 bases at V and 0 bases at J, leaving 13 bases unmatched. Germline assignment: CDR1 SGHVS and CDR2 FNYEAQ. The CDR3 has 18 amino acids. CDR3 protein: CASSLGTANTLSGNTIYF. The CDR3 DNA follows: TGTGCCAGCAGCCTCGGGACAGCAAATACCCTCTCTGGAAACACCATATATTTT.

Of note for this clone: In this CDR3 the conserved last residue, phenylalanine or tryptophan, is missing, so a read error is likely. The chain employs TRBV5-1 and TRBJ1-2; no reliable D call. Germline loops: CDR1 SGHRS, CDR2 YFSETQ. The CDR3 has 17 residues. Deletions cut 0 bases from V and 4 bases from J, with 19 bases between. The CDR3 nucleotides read TGCGCCAGCAGCTTGGAATCGCCGGGGAAAGGGTTCTATGGCTACACCTCC. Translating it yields CASSLESPGKGFYGYTS.

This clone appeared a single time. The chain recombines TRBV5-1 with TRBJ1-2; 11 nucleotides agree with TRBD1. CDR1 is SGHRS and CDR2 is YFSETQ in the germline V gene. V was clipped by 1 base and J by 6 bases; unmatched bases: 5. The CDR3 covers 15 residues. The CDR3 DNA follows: TGCGCCAGCAGCTTGTTCGGACAGGGGGCAGATGGCTACACCTTC. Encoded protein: CASSLFGQGADGYTF.

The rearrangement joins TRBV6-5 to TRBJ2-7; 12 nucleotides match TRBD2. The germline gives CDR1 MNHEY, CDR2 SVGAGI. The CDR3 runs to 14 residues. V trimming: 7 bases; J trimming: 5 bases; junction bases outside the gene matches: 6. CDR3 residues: CASIASGRGDEQYF. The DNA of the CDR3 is TGTGCCAGCATCGCTAGCGGGAGGGGAGACGAGCAGTACTTC.

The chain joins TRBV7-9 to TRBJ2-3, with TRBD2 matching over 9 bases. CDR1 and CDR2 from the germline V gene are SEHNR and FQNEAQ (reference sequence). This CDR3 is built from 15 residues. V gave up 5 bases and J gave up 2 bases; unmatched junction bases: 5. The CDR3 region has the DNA TGTGCCAGCAGCCGTAGCGGGGGAATCACAGATACGCAGTATTTT. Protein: CASSRSGGITDTQYF.

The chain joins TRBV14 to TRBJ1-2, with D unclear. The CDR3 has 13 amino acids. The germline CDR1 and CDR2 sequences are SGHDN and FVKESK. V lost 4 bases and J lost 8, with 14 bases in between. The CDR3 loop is CASSPSLSRGYTF. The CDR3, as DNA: TGTGCCAGCAGCCCGTCCCTATCCAGGGGCTACACCTTC. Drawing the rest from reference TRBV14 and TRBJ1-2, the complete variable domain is EAGVTQFPSHSVIEKGQTVTLRCDPISGHDNLYWYRRVMGKEIKFLLHFVKESKQDESGMPNNRFLAERTGGTYSTLKVQPAELEDSGVYFCASSPSLSRGYTFGSGTRLTVV.

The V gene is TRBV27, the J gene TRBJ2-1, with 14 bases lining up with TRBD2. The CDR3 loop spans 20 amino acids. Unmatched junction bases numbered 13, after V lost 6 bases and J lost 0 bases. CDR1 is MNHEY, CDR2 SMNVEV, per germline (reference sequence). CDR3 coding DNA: TGTGCCAGCAGACCCGGGACTAGCGGGGGCCGTTTAAGCTCCTACAATGAGCAGTTCTTC. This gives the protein CASRPGTSGGRLSSYNEQFF.

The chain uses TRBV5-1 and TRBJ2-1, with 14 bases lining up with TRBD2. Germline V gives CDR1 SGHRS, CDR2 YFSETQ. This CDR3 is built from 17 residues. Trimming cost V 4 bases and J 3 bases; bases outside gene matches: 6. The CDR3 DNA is TGCGCCAGCAGCCTAAGACTAGCGGGAGGGAACTACAATGAGCAGTTCTTC. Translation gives CASSLRLAGGNYNEQFF.

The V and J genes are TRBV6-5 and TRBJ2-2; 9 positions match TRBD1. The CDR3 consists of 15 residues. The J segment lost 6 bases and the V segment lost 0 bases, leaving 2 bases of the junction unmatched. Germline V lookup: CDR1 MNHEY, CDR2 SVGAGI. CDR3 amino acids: CASSYSGQGSGELFF. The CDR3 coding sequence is TGTGCCAGCAGTTACTCGGGACAGGGTTCCGGGGAGCTGTTTTTT.

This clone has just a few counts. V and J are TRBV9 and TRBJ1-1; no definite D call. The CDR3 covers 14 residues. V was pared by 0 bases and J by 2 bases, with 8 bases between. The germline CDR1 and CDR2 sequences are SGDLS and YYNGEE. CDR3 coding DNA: TGTGCCAGCAGCGTAGACGGGGTTAACACTGAAGCTTTCTTT. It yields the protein CASSVDGVNTEAFF.

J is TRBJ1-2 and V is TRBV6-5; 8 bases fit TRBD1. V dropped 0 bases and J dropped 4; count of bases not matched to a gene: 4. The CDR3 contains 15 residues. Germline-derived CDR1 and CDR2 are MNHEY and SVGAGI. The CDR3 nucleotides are TGTGCCAGCAGTTACTCGACAGGGGCCCTCTATGGCTACACCTTC. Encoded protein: CASSYSTGALYGYTF.

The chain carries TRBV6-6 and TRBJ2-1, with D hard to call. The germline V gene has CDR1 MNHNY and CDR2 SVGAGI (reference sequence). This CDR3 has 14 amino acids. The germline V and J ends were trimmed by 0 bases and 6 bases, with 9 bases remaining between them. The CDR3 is CASSYSHRSNEQFF. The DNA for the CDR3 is TGTGCCAGCAGTTACTCGCACAGAAGCAATGAGCAGTTCTTC.

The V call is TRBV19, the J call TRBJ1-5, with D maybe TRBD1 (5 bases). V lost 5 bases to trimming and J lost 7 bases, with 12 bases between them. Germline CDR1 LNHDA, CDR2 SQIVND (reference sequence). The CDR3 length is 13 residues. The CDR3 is CASSSSGGQPQHF. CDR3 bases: TGTGCCAGTAGTTCTTCCGGGGGGCAGCCCCAGCATTTT.

As DNA, the CDR3 is TGCGCCAGCAGCTTGGCGGCTAGAAATGAGCAGTTCTTC. Amino acids: CASSLAARNEQFF. The chain carries TRBV5-1 and TRBJ2-1; D not certain. V lost 0 bases, J lost 7 bases, and 8 bases lay in between. The CDR3 is 13 amino acids. CDR1 SGHRS and CDR2 YFSETQ come from the germline V gene.

DNA of the CDR3: TGTGCCAGCAGTTTAGGGCGGGGAAGGGATCAGCCCCAGCATTTT. It specifies CASSLGRGRDQPQHF. The rearrangement joins TRBV28 to TRBJ1-5; D remains ambiguous. V was pared by 2 bases and J by 5 bases, with 13 bases between. In germline, CDR1 is MDHEN, CDR2 SYDVKM. The CDR3 extends over 15 amino acids.

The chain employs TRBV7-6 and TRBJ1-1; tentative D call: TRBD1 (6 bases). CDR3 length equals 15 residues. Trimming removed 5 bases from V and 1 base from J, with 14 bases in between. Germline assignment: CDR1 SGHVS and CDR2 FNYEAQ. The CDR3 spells CASSRTGQTNTEAFF. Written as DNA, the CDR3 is TGTGCCAGCAGCCGGACCGGACAGACGAACACTGAAGCTTTCTTT.

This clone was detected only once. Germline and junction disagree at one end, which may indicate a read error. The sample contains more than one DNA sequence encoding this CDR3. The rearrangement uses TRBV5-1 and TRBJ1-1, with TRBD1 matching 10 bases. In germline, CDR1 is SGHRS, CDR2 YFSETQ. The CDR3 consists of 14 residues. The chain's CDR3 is CASSPGQGDTEAFF. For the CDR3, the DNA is TGCGCCAGCAGCCCCGGACAGGGGGACACTGAAGCCTTCTTT.

This chain's CDR3 is CASGLPGVVREQYF. CDR3 nucleotides: TGTGCTAGTGGTCTACCAGGGGTCGTTCGGGAGCAGTACTTC. The chain has TRBV12-5 and TRBJ2-7; D possibly corresponds to TRBD1 (6 bases). The CDR3 spans 14 residues. Germline loops: CDR1 LGHNT, CDR2 FRNRAP. Trimming took off 5 bases at V and 7 bases at J, with 18 bases between the two ends.

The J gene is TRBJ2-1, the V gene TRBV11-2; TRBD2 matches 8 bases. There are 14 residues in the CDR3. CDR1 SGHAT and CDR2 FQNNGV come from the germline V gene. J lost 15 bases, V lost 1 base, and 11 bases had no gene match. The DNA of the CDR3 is TGTGCCAGCAGCTTAGTGTGGGTAGCGGGGTGGGTGTTCTTC. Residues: CASSLVWVAGWVFF. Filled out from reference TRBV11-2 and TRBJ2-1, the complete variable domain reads EAGVAQSPRYKIIEKRQSVAFWCNPISGHATLYWYQQILGQGPKLLIQFQNNGVVDDSQLPKDRFSAERLKGVDSTLKIQPAKLEDSAVYLCASSLVWVAGWVFFGPGTRLTVL.

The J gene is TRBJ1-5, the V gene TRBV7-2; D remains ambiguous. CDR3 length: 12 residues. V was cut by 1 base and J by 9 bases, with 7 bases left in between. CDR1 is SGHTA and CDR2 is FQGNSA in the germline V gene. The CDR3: CASSLGGLPQHF. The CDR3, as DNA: TGTGCCAGCAGCTTAGGAGGATTGCCCCAGCATTTT. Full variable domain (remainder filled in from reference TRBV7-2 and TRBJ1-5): GAGVSQSPSNKVTEKGKDVELRCDPISGHTALYWYRQSLGQGLEFLIYFQGNSAPDKSGLPSDRFSAERTGGSVSTLTIQRTQQEDSAVYLCASSLGGLPQHFGDGTRLSIL.

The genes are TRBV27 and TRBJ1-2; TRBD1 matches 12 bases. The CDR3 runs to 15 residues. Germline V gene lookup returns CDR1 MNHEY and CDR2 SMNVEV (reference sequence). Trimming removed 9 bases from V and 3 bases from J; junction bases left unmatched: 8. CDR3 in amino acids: CASMGQGATHYGYTF. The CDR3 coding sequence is TGTGCCAGTATGGGACAGGGGGCGACCCACTATGGCTACACCTTC.

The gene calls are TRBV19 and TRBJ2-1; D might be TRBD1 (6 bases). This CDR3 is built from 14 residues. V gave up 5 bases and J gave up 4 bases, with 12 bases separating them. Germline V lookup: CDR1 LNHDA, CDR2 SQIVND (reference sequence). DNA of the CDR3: TGTGCCAGTAGTGCCAGGGGTACGTACAATGAGCAGTTCTTC. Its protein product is CASSARGTYNEQFF.

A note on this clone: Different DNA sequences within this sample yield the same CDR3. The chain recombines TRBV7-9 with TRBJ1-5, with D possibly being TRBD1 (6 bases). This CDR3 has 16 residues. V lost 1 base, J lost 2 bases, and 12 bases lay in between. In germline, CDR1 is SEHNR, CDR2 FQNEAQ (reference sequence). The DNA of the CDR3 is TGTGCCAGCAGCTTAGGGGGCAGGGGAGGCAATCAGCCCCAGCATTTT. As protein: CASSLGGRGGNQPQHF.

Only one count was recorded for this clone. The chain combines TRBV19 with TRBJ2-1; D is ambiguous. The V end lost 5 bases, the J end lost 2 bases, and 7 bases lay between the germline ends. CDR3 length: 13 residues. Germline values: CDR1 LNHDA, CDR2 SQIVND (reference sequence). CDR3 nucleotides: TGTGCCAGTAGTGCAGGTCCCTACAATGAGCAGTTCTTC. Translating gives CASSAGPYNEQFF.